These 32 T cell receptor beta chains were all obtained from the same sample, sequenced in a study of blood T cells in healthy people across ages. PCR was performed a second time for roughly 7 to 11 cycles using a sample-barcoded 5' primer and a J-beta primer mix. One entry per CDR3 protein, called by TCRdb with MiXCR from the 5' RACE reads. The sample records around 690,000 distinct CDR3 sequences, 58% being singletons. The sequenced material came from blood. Receptors originate from a man aged 55 to 69 in good health.

Comment on this clonotype: This CDR3 is missing its conserved last phenylalanine or tryptophan, likely due to a read error. The genes are TRBV29-1 and TRBJ2-5; 10 bases are a match to TRBD2. Germline V gene sequence: CDR1 SQVTM, CDR2 ANQGSEA. The CDR3 is 14 residues long. J lost 5 bases, V lost 7 bases, and 10 bases had no gene match. The CDR3 here is CSASVGLAHETQYL. The CDR3 DNA reads TGCAGCGCCTCCGTGGGACTAGCGCATGAGACCCAGTACTTA.

V and J are TRBV4-1 and TRBJ1-2; 8 nucleotides line up with TRBD1. This CDR3 region has 16 residues. V shed 4 bases, J shed 3 bases, and the junction held 10 bases outside the gene matches. Looked up from germline, CDR1 is MGHRA and CDR2 is YSYEKL. The CDR3, as DNA: TGCGCCAGCAGCCCACAATGGACAGGGAGGGACTATGGCTACACCTTC. This sequence encodes CASSPQWTGRDYGYTF.

This clonotype was detected a few times. V and J are TRBV4-1 and TRBJ2-3; 9 bases map to TRBD2. The J segment lost 6 bases and the V segment lost 3 bases, leaving 7 bases of the junction unmatched. Germline V gene sequence: CDR1 MGHRA, CDR2 YSYEKL. The CDR3 length is 15 residues. The CDR3 sequence is CASSHTAGGADTQYF. The CDR3 nucleotides read TGCGCCAGCAGCCATACAGCGGGGGGCGCGGATACGCAGTATTTT.

In this sample, this clonotype turned up a few times. This chain links TRBV29-1 with TRBJ2-1; 11 positions match TRBD1. The CDR3 is made up of 16 amino acids. Germline lookup yields CDR1 SQVTM and CDR2 ANQGSEA. V lost 3 bases and J lost 3; bases outside the gene matches: 7. This CDR3 is CSVEGGQGDFYNEQFF. DNA of the CDR3: TGCAGCGTTGAGGGGGGACAGGGGGATTTCTACAATGAGCAGTTCTTC.

The chain links TRBV4-1 to TRBJ1-1; 9 bases agree with TRBD1. CDR1 is MGHRA and CDR2 is YSYEKL in the germline V gene. The CDR3 sequence is 16 residues long. Trimming removed 2 bases from V and 0 bases from J; junction bases left unmatched: 4. This CDR3 reads CASSQPRTGVNTEAFF. As DNA, the CDR3 is TGCGCCAGCAGCCAACCACGGACAGGGGTGAACACTGAAGCTTTCTTT.

This rearrangement joins TRBV20-1 to TRBJ2-3; D perhaps matches TRBD2 (6 bases). The CDR3 is made up of 13 amino acids. The germline gives CDR1 DFQATT, CDR2 SNEGSKA (reference sequence). Trimming removed 1 base at V and 5 bases at J, with 10 bases between. Here the CDR3 reads CSARVAGRDTQYF. Here the CDR3 DNA reads TGCAGTGCTAGAGTGGCGGGGAGAGATACGCAGTATTTT.

This clonotype turned up a few times. This chain uses TRBV3-1 with TRBJ2-5, with TRBD2 identical over 9 bases. This CDR3 has 14 residues. Germline V gene data show CDR1 as LGHDT and CDR2 as YNNKEL (reference sequence). Trimming at V came to 3 bases and at J to 4 bases, leaving 3 bases not matched to a gene. DNA of the CDR3: TGTGCCAGCAGCCAGTCTAGCGGGGTAGAGACCCAGTACTTC. Its protein product is CASSQSSGVETQYF.

This chain connects TRBV29-1 to TRBJ2-3; 7 nucleotides line up with TRBD2. Per the germline V gene, CDR1 is SQVTM and CDR2 is ANQGSEA. This CDR3 spans 14 amino acids. The J segment lost 0 bases and the V segment lost 4 bases, leaving 4 bases of the junction unmatched. Here the CDR3 DNA reads TGCAGCGTTGCAACTAGCGATAGCACAGATACGCAGTATTTT. Its translation is CSVATSDSTDTQYF.

This clonotype occurred a few times. V is TRBV5-1 and J is TRBJ2-5; maybe TRBD1 (5 bases). The CDR3 covers 17 residues. V lost 0 bases and J 3 bases, leaving 18 bases between the germline ends. Germline lookup yields CDR1 SGHRS and CDR2 YFSETQ. CDR3 region: CASSLGLGRIGEETQYF. In DNA form, the CDR3 reads TGCGCCAGCAGCTTGGGGCTAGGACGGATAGGGGAAGAGACCCAGTACTTC.

This chain uses TRBV6-1 with TRBJ2-7; TRBD2 matches 9 bases. CDR3 length: 15 amino acids. J gave up 0 bases and V 6 bases, and 6 bases lay outside the gene matches. CDR1 is MNHNS and CDR2 is SASEGT in the germline V gene. The CDR3 protein is CASSVAGVSSYEQYF. Here the CDR3 DNA reads TGTGCCAGCAGCGTAGCGGGGGTGAGCTCCTACGAGCAGTACTTC.

This clonotype appeared a few times. The chain carries TRBV20-1 and TRBJ2-7; tentatively, D is TRBD1 (5 bases). Germline V gene sequence: CDR1 DFQATT, CDR2 SNEGSKA (reference sequence). The CDR3 is 15 residues long. The germline V and J ends were trimmed by 3 bases and 0 bases, with 15 bases remaining between them. The CDR3 sequence: CSASPSAGRSYEQYF. The CDR3 DNA follows: TGCAGTGCTAGCCCAAGTGCAGGGCGCTCCTACGAGCAGTACTTC.

This chain's CDR3 is CASSINSLGYNEQFF. The CDR3 coding sequence is TGTGCCAGTAGTATAAACAGCCTAGGGTACAATGAGCAGTTCTTC. The chain employs TRBV19 and TRBJ2-1; D call uncertain. Trimming cost V 2 bases and J 4 bases, with 12 bases left between them. The CDR3 is 15 amino acids. The V gene's germline CDR1 is LNHDA and CDR2 SQIVND (reference sequence).

V gene TRBV25-1 combines with J gene TRBJ2-1, with D unresolved. This CDR3 is built from 10 residues. CDR1 is MGHDK, CDR2 SYGVNS, per germline. The V gene lost 7 bases and the J gene lost 7 bases, with 5 bases spanning the gap. The CDR3 bases are TGTGCCAGCAAAGGGAATGAGCAGTTCTTC. It specifies CASKGNEQFF.

The chain couples TRBV7-7 to TRBJ2-2, with 8 bases lining up with TRBD1. The CDR3 length is 15 residues. Trimming at V came to 5 bases and at J to 4 bases, leaving 6 bases not matched to a gene. Per the germline V gene, CDR1 is SSHAT and CDR2 is FNYEAQ (reference sequence). CDR3 in amino acids: CASSPLTGGTGELFF. The CDR3 region has the DNA TGTGCCAGCAGCCCCCTTACAGGGGGCACCGGGGAGCTGTTTTTT.

This clonotype came up a few times. The chain links TRBV29-1 to TRBJ2-5, with D possibly being TRBD2 (6 bases). Trimming shortened V by 5 bases and J by 0 bases, and 10 bases separated the two germline ends. Germline V gives CDR1 SQVTM, CDR2 ANQGSEA. The CDR3 runs to 13 residues. In DNA form, the CDR3 reads TGCAGCGTTCAGGCTAGCGACCAAGAGACCCAGTACTTC. Translated: CSVQASDQETQYF.

This chain connects TRBV12-3 or TRBV12-4 to TRBJ1-4; TRBD1 aligns across 9 bases. Trimming at V came to 5 bases and at J to 4 bases, leaving 5 bases not matched to a gene. The CDR3 covers 15 residues. In nucleotides, the CDR3 is TGTGCCAGCAGTAACGGACAGGGGAGTAATGAAAAACTGTTTTTT. It is translated as CASSNGQGSNEKLFF.

J is TRBJ2-3 and V is TRBV9; D is unresolved. CDR1 is SGDLS and CDR2 is YYNGEE in the germline V gene. The germline V and J ends were trimmed by 3 bases and 1 base, with 12 bases remaining between them. CDR3 size: 15 residues. This CDR3 reads CASSDRRTGTDTQYF. The CDR3 DNA follows: TGTGCCAGCAGCGATAGACGAACAGGCACAGATACGCAGTATTTT.

This clonotype was observed once. The J gene is TRBJ1-2, the V gene TRBV28, with 8 bases aligning to TRBD1. The V gene's germline CDR1 is MDHEN and CDR2 SYDVKM. The CDR3 runs to 17 residues. J lost 8 bases, V lost 7 bases, and 21 bases had no gene match. The CDR3 bases are TGTGCCAGCAATGGCGACAGGGGAGGGATCATTTTGGGAGGCTACACCTTC. Amino acids: CASNGDRGGIILGGYTF.

The rearrangement links TRBV3-1 to TRBJ2-1; D ambiguous. Trimming took off 4 bases at V and 9 bases at J, with 16 bases between the two ends. Looked up from germline, CDR1 is LGHDT and CDR2 is YNNKEL (reference sequence). There are 14 residues in the CDR3. CDR3 sequence reads: CASSPRGGFSEQFF. As DNA, the CDR3 is TGTGCCAGCAGCCCACGAGGCGGCTTCAGTGAGCAGTTCTTC.

This chain uses TRBV2 with TRBJ1-6; 9 bases line up with TRBD1. This CDR3 comprises 15 residues. J lost 5 bases, V lost 5 bases, and 4 bases had no gene match. Germline V gene lookup returns CDR1 SNHLY and CDR2 FYNNEI. CDR3 in amino acids: CASSKQGANNSPLHF. CDR3 nucleotide sequence: TGTGCCAGCAGTAAACAGGGGGCGAATAATTCACCCCTCCACTTT. The full variable domain, in which reference TRBV2 and TRBJ1-6 provide the parts outside the CDR3, is EPEVTQTPSHQVTQMGQEVILRCVPISNHLYFYWYRQILGQKVEFLVSFYNNEISEKSEIFDDQFSVERPDGSNFTLKIRSTKLEDSAMYFCASSKQGANNSPLHFGNGTRLTVT.

This sequence joins TRBV28 and TRBJ1-2; a weak D match, TRBD1 (6 bases). The CDR3 covers 15 residues. Germline values: CDR1 MDHEN, CDR2 SYDVKM. Trimming cost V 5 bases and J 0 bases, with 13 bases left between them. Here the CDR3 reads CASSDGQRPNYGYTF. For the CDR3, the DNA is TGTGCCAGCAGTGACGGACAGCGCCCTAACTATGGCTACACCTTC.

The genes are TRBV10-3 and TRBJ2-2; TRBD1 aligns across 9 bases. This CDR3 has 16 residues. The V gene end was trimmed by 2 bases and the J gene end by 7 bases; junction bases not matched to a gene: 8. Germline V gene sequence: CDR1 ENHRY, CDR2 SYGVKD. CDR3 sequence (DNA): TGTGCCATCAGTGAGAGGACAGGGGAGATCGGCGGGGAGCTGTTTTTT. This codes for CAISERTGEIGGELFF.

This clonotype occurred many times. The junction does not match germline at one end; this may be a read error. The CDR3 coding sequence is TGCAGTGCCAGAGGGGCCGCCCAAGAGACCCAGTACTTC. This codes for CSARGAAQETQYF. The chain carries TRBV20-1 and TRBJ2-5; tentatively, D is TRBD1 or TRBD2 (5 bases each). The CDR3 extends over 13 amino acids. CDR1 is DFQATT, CDR2 SNEGSKA, per germline (reference sequence).

The chain has TRBV5-1 and TRBJ2-3; TRBD1 aligns across 9 bases. The CDR3 loop spans 15 amino acids. V lost 2 bases to trimming and J lost 1 base; unmatched junction nucleotides: 2. The germline CDR1 and CDR2 sequences are SGHRS and YFSETQ. This chain's CDR3 is CASSFRDRGTDTQYF. The CDR3 nucleotides read TGCGCCAGCAGCTTCCGGGACAGGGGCACAGATACGCAGTATTTT.

This chain links TRBV15 with TRBJ2-5, with unresolved D. V gave up 0 bases and J gave up 6 bases, with 11 bases separating them. CDR3 length: 14 residues. Germline assignment: CDR1 LNHNV and CDR2 YYDKDF (reference sequence). CDR3 in DNA: TGTGCCACCAGCAGAGATGTAGGGTCCCAGACCCAGTACTTC. Its translation is CATSRDVGSQTQYF.

The chain recombines TRBV20-1 with TRBJ2-7; 11 bases are shared with TRBD2. The J call may not be correct, given that the DNA end is closer to TRBJ2-5. This CDR3 region has 13 residues. Per the germline V gene, CDR1 is DFQATT and CDR2 is SNEGSKA (reference sequence). The CDR3 reads CSARTSGRETQYF. CDR3 DNA sequence: TGCAGTGCTCGGACTAGCGGGCGTGAGACCCAGTACTTC.

The chain is built from TRBV29-1 and TRBJ1-2; D remains unclear. Trimming pared 3 bases from V and 7 bases from J, leaving 12 bases between. The CDR3 extends over 12 amino acids. Germline CDR1 reads SQVTM; CDR2 reads ANQGSEA. The CDR3: CSVEAEPGGYTF. Written as DNA, the CDR3 is TGCAGCGTTGAGGCAGAGCCAGGTGGCTACACCTTC.

The V call is TRBV7-8, the J call TRBJ2-1, with 11 bases lining up with TRBD1. V lost 5 bases to trimming and J lost 5 bases; unmatched junction nucleotides: 5. Germline values: CDR1 SGHVS, CDR2 FQNEAQ. The CDR3 has 15 amino acids. This CDR3 is CASSIGTGGNNEQFF. In DNA form, the CDR3 reads TGTGCCAGCAGCATTGGGACAGGGGGAAACAATGAGCAGTTCTTC.

The rearrangement uses TRBV6-2 or TRBV6-3 and TRBJ1-4; D remains ambiguous. Germline V CDR1 and CDR2: MNHEY, SVGEGT. Trimming removed 10 bases from V and 7 bases from J, with 16 bases in between. The CDR3 has 13 residues. CDR3 sequence: CATSREAGEKLFF. The CDR3 DNA sequence: TGTGCCACGTCCCGGGAAGCTGGTGAAAAACTGTTTTTT.

V gene TRBV20-1 combines with J gene TRBJ2-2, with D perhaps TRBD1 or TRBD2 (5 bases each). V was cut by 2 bases and J by 0 bases, with 13 bases left in between. This CDR3 is built from 16 residues. CDR1 is DFQATT and CDR2 is SNEGSKA in the germline V gene (reference sequence). As DNA, the CDR3 is TGCAGTGCTAGAAGATCGGGACGGCCGAACACCGGGGAGCTGTTTTTT. Its translation is CSARRSGRPNTGELFF.

This clonotype was observed a handful of times. The V gene is TRBV28, the J gene TRBJ1-2; TRBD1 matches at 9 bases. The J segment lost 3 bases and the V segment lost 5 bases, leaving 4 bases of the junction unmatched. This CDR3 is built from 14 residues. Germline CDR1 MDHEN, CDR2 SYDVKM. The CDR3 coding sequence is TGTGCCAGCAGTCTACAGGGGGCTGACTATGGCTACACCTTC. Amino acid sequence: CASSLQGADYGYTF.

The J gene is TRBJ2-1, the V gene TRBV5-1, with D possibly matching TRBD1 (8 bases). This CDR3 region has 15 residues. V gave up 4 bases and J gave up 4 bases, with 15 bases separating them. Germline lookup yields CDR1 SGHRS and CDR2 YFSETQ. The CDR3 region has the DNA TGCGCCAGCAGCATCGGACAGGGAGGGTACAATGAGCAGTTCTTC. Protein product: CASSIGQGGYNEQFF.